This T cell receptor beta chain is drawn from a study of blood T cell repertoires in COVID-19. Study information: Sample material is recorded as cDNA or gDNA derived from T cells, B-cell-depleted T cells, or PBMCs.

Produced via immunoSEQ multiplex PCR; TCRdb's table is partial and in-frame only. The data contain hundreds of thousands of clones, approximately 89% of them singletons. Trimming shortened V by 0 bases and J by 4 bases, and 4 bases separated the two germline ends. The CDR3 extends over 12 amino acids. Germline V lookup: CDR1 SGHNT, CDR2 YENEEA. This clone was seen once. Sequencing was carried out using peripheral blood. This receptor was obtained from a woman in her 50s who had recovered from COVID-19. This rearrangement joins TRBV11-3 to TRBJ2-7, with D unresolved. This chain's CDR3 is CASSLDRYEQYF. DNA of the CDR3: TGTGCCAGCAGCTTAGATCGGTACGAGCAGTACTTC.